The T cell receptor beta chain described here comes from a study of T cell responses to AZD1222 COVID-19 vaccine. Measured with immunoSEQ multiplex PCR; TCRdb has only the in-frame clones, and not every one. The top ten hold less than 0.65% of the sample, which has approximately 270,000 clones, almost 95% seen once. V was clipped by 0 bases and J by 4 bases, with 10 bases between them. CDR1 is SEHNR, CDR2 FQNEAQ, per germline (reference sequence). The CDR3 totals 15 residues. V and J are TRBV7-9 and TRBJ2-4; D is possibly TRBD2 (6 bases). This sequence was found in an adult who received the AZD1222 COVID-19 vaccine. The specimen comprised peripheral blood, sampled 28 days after the second AZD1222 dose. Written as DNA, the CDR3 is TGTGCCAGCAGCTTAGCGGAGGGGCCTAAAAACATTCAGTACTTC. Translation gives CASSLAEGPKNIQYF.